Sequencing of this T cell receptor beta chain was carried out in a study of PD-L1 blockade in urothelial cancer. Time point indicated: peripheral blood 6 weeks after treatment start. Assay: immunoSEQ multiplex PCR; the TCRdb copy retains only in-frame clones and omits some. Of tens of thousands of clones detected, roughly 84% appear once; the ten largest clones hold approximately 2%. Per the germline V gene, CDR1 is SGDLS and CDR2 is YYNGEE. The J segment lost 7 bases and the V segment lost 2 bases, leaving 8 bases of the junction unmatched. This CDR3 is 14 amino acids long. The J gene is TRBJ2-7, the V gene TRBV9; TRBD1 aligns across 8 bases. The sample here was PBMCs, taken around atezolizumab (anti-PD-L1) treatment. This sequence originates from a man aged 50-60 years with urothelial cancer. CDR3 loop: CASSVSGQDLEQYF. DNA for the CDR3: TGTGCCAGCAGCGTTTCGGGACAGGACCTTGAGCAGTACTTC. The whole variable domain, remainder taken from reference TRBV9 and TRBJ2-7, is DSGVTQTPKHLITATGQRVTLRCSPRSGDLSVYWYQQSLDQGLQFLIQYYNGEERAKGNILERFSAQQFPDLHSELNLSSLELGDSALYFCASSVSGQDLEQYFGPGTRLTVT.